This TCR beta chain was recovered during a study of PD-1 blockade in classical Hodgkin lymphoma (dated by TCRdb to 2018 to 2021). A note on the overall study: Nivolumab dosing was 3 mg/kg intravenously every 2 weeks, continuing until either disease progression or unacceptable toxicity. The study used TCR beta sequencing and CyTOF to define a peripheral blood immune signature of response to PD-1 blockade in classical Hodgkin lymphoma.

Findings and caveats that apply to the study as a whole: Baseline TCR diversity was reported to be lower in newly diagnosed patients than in healthy donors and to be lower still in relapsed/refractory patients. The study covered only a single clinical trial cohort, and the causes of the repertoire differences, possibly disease activity or prior therapy, were still not defined. Trial patients with a complete response had baseline diversity similar to that of newly diagnosed patients, while partial responders and progressors had significantly lower diversity. Lower diversity was observed in patients in whom nivolumab was started less than 1 year after ASCT, and these patients were excluded from later analyses so that confounding by immune reconstitution would be avoided. A significant rise by C4D1 was seen in CD4+ but not CD8+ TCR diversity (p=0.0027 vs p=0.16), with the rise being most apparent in complete responders (p=0.02).

The germline ends are 16 bases apart after V is trimmed by 0 bases and J by 8 bases. Taken from cysteine to phenylalanine, the CDR3 has 15 residues. Only the CDR3 portion is preserved as DNA: 45 bases, with reading frame beginning at the first base. The germline V gene encodes CDR1 LGHNA and CDR2 YSLEER. The Qiagen DNeasy kit was used to extract genomic DNA both from unsorted PBMCs and from the negatively selected CD4+ and CD8+ fractions. Amplification of TCR beta CDR3 regions was done by immunoSEQ multiplex PCR with primers that anneal to V and J segments. A synthetic immune receptor repertoire was used to minimize amplification bias, and any remaining bias was removed computationally after sequencing. The published analysis was carried out like this. Custom Python scripts were used to quantify repertoire diversity as the Shannon entropy index. Unsorted, CD4+ and CD8+ repertoires were analyzed separately, except for combined analyses in which CD4+ and CD8+ sequences were merged in silico. Clonal expansion was defined as a frequency increase of at least 2-fold after treatment compared with C1D1, and clones undetected at baseline were assigned a pseudocount of 0.5. Singleton clones were defined as clones with 0 or 1 copy at C1D1, and non-singleton clones were defined as clones with 2 or more copies. Clones expanded in unsorted samples were labelled as CD4+, CD8+ or unknown by matching protein sequences in sorted samples from the same patient. Diversity changes from C1D1 to C4D1 were tested in paired samples using Wilcoxon tests. TCRdb obtained this table from immuneACCESS and retained in-frame rearrangements with V and J assigned. These tables miss some clones; where compared with another copy, unresolved V genes account for less than half of the shortfall, and the remainder is unexplained. V and J calls and clone size are as listed in that table; D and trimming were resolved from the DNA. Within this sample are roughly 48,000 clones, with roughly nine tenths of them counted one time only. The ten largest clones take up 6% to 7.5% of the sample.

The sample's time point label, in plain terms: cycle 4 day 1 (C4D1), after 5 to 7 weeks of nivolumab. All trial patients had relapsed after autologous stem cell transplantation, with cohorts A, B and C differing in prior brentuximab vedotin exposure. A total of 56 patients with relapsed/refractory classical Hodgkin lymphoma made up the trial cohort, and each patient's best overall response was complete response, partial response or progressive disease. In the multi-cohort phase II CheckMate 205 trial, trial patients received single-agent nivolumab. An independent review committee assessed best overall response by applying the 2007 International Working Group response criteria. Trial PBMCs were collected immediately before nivolumab initiation (C1D1) and during therapy at cycle 2 day 1 and cycle 4 day 1. Peripheral blood was collected in 8 mL Vacutainer Cell Preparation Tubes, from which PBMCs were isolated by centrifugation and then cryopreserved.

Remarks on this clone: The target of this receptor is not known. Base qualities are not recorded, but no much larger clone differs from it by a single base.

The receptor chain draws on TRBV4-3 and TRBJ1-2, with a tentative D gene TRBD1 over 6 matching bases. The sequence was collected from a human donor with classical Hodgkin lymphoma. The source was peripheral blood mononuclear cells (PBMCs), collected before the fourth cycle of nivolumab. This receptor carries the CDR3 CASSQDWQVGGGYTF. The bases are TGCGCCAGCAGCCAAGATTGGCAGGTCGGGGGCGGCTACACCTTC.